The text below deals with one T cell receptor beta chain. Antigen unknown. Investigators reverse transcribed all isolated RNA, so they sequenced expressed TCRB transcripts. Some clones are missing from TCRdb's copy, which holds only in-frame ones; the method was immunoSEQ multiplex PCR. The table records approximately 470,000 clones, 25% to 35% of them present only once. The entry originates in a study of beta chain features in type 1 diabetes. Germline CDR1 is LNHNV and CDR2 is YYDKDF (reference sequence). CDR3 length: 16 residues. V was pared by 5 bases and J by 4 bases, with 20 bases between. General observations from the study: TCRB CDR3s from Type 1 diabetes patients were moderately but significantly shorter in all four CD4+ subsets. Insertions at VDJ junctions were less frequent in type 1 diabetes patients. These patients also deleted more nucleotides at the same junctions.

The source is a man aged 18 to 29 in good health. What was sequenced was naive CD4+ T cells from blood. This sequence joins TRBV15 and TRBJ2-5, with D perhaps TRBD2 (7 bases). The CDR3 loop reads CATSEARGALGETQYF. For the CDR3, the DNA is TGTGCCACCAGCGAAGCCCGGGGGGCCCTGGGAGAGACCCAGTACTTC.